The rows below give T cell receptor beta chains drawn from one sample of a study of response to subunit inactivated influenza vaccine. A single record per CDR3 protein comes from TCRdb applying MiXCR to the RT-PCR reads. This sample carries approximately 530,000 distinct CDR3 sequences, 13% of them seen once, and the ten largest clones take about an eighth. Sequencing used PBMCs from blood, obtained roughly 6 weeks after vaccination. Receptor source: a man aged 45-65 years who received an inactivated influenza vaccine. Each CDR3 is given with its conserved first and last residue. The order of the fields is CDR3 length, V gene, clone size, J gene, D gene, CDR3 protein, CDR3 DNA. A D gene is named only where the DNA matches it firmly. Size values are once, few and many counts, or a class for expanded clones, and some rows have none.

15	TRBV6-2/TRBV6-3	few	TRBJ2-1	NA	CASNVGSAGVGEQFF	TGTGCCAGCAACGTCGGGAGCGCTGGTGTGGGTGAGCAGTTCTTC
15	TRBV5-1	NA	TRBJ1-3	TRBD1	CASSHTGEKGNTIYF	TGCGCCAGCAGCCATACAGGGGAGAAAGGAAACACCATATATTTT
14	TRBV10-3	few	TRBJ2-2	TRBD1	CAISRQGYTGELFF	TGTGCCATCAGTAGACAGGGGTACACCGGGGAGCTGTTTTTT
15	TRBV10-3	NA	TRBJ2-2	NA	CAIPSGGSEAGELFF	TGTGCCATCCCCTCCGGCGGTTCTGAGGCCGGGGAGCTGTTTTTT
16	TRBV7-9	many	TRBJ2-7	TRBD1	CASSPRSDRGLYEQYF	TGTGCCAGCAGCCCCCGGTCGGACAGGGGCCTCTACGAGCAGTACTTC
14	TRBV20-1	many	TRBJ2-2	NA	CSAIRGDNTGELFF	TGCAGTGCTATCAGGGGCGACAACACCGGGGAGCTGTTTTTT
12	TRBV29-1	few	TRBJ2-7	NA	CSVGSQSYEQYF	TGCAGCGTTGGATCTCAGTCCTACGAGCAGTACTTC
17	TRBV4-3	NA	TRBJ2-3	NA	CASSQDPIVGRTDTQYF	TGCGCCAGCAGCCAAGACCCCATAGTGGGACGCACAGATACGCAGTATTTT
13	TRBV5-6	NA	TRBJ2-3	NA	CASSPGDTDTQYF	TGTGCCAGCAGCCCGGGGGACACAGATACGCAGTATTTT
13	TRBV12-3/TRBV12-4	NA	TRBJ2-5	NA	CASQIGAEETQYF	TGTGCCAGCCAAATCGGGGCAGAAGAGACCCAGTACTTC
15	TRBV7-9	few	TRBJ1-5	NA	CASSPSDYSNQPQHF	TGTGCCAGCAGCCCCTCGGATTATAGCAATCAGCCCCAGCATTTT
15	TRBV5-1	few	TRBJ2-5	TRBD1	CASSTGQGRRETQYF	TGCGCCAGCAGCACGGGACAGGGTAGGCGAGAGACCCAGTACTTC